Presented here are 25 T cell receptor beta chains from one specimen sequenced in a study of T cell clonality in common variable immunodeficiency. The data were produced by immunoSEQ multiplex PCR, yet TCRdb's version contains in-frame clones alone and is incomplete. The sample lists about 60,000 clones, none appearing once, the ten largest making up approximately 1.6%. Sequenced sample: peripheral blood mononuclear cells. These receptors all stem from a person aged 18-69 years in good health.

This clone was seen at least ten times. The sequenced fragment ends 3 residues before the CDR3 boundary, so the rest is inferred from the germline J gene. The chain employs TRBV20-1 and TRBJ1-1, with D unclear. The CDR3 consists of 12 residues. The ends were cut back, 3 bases at V and 0 bases at J, with 5 bases in the middle. Germline CDR1 and CDR2: DFQATT and SNEGSKA (reference sequence). CDR3 residues: CSARRVNTEAFF. The sequenced part of the CDR3 DNA is TGCAGTGCTAGGAGGGTGAACACTGAA.

This clone was counted ten times or more. The missing CDR3 end, 3 residues past where the read stops, is filled in from the germline J gene. The chain employs TRBV6-2 or TRBV6-3 and TRBJ2-4; 8 nucleotides line up with TRBD2. Germline V gene data show CDR1 as MNHEY and CDR2 as SVGEGT. V trimming: 6 bases; J trimming: 1 base; junction bases outside the gene matches: 2. The CDR3 covers 14 residues. CDR3 loop: CASSRGGAKNIQYF. The DNA read from the CDR3 is TGTGCCAGCAGCCGGGGGGGGGCCAAAAACATT.

This clone appeared many times. The CDR3 end is not reached by the read, which stops 3 residues before it; the germline J gene fills it in. The V and J genes are TRBV5-1 and TRBJ2-7; the D is unclear. The CDR3 spans 12 residues. Germline V gives CDR1 SGHRS, CDR2 YFSETQ. V was pared by 3 bases and J by 1 base, with 5 bases between. The CDR3 reads CASSSGSYEQYF. Incomplete CDR3 DNA: TGCGCCAGCAGCTCCGGGTCCTACGAG.

This clone was seen at least ten times. The CDR3 extends 3 residues past the end of the read, so its final part is completed from the germline J gene. The chain couples TRBV16 to TRBJ2-4; TRBD2 matches at 10 bases. The CDR3 has 16 amino acids. CDR1 and CDR2 from the germline V gene are KGHSY and FQNENV. The trim removed 0 bases at V and 5 bases at J, leaving 4 bases unmatched. CDR3 residues: CASSQSLAGEENIQYF. Partial CDR3 DNA: TGTGCCAGCAGCCAATCCCTAGCGGGAGAAGAAAACATT.

In its sample, this clone was seen many times. The read stops 3 residues short of the end of the CDR3; the missing end is completed from the germline J gene. The J gene is TRBJ2-7, the V gene TRBV6-2 or TRBV6-3; D uncertain. Trimming removed 6 bases at V and 0 bases at J, with 12 bases between. From germline, CDR1 is MNHEY and CDR2 SVGEGT. The CDR3 consists of 14 residues. CDR3 sequence reads: CASRLTTSSYEQYF. Partial CDR3 DNA: TGTGCCAGCAGACTCACCACCTCCTCCTACGAG.

Only a few counts were recorded for this clone. The observed sequence ends 3 residues before the CDR3 terminus, with the missing tail filled in from the germline J gene. The chain couples TRBV2 to TRBJ2-7, with D tentatively TRBD2 (6 bases). V was shortened by 7 bases and J by 2 bases, with 12 bases between the two germline ends. Germline assignment: CDR1 SNHLY and CDR2 FYNNEI. This CDR3 spans 13 amino acids. CDR3 protein: CASKPSATYEQYF. The sequenced part of the CDR3 DNA is TGTGCCAGCAAGCCTAGCGCCACCTACGAG.

This clone showed up many times. Germline and junction disagree at one end, which may indicate a read error. The read ends 3 residues shy of where the CDR3 ends; the end is completed using the germline J gene. The chain recombines TRBV4-2 with TRBJ1-4, with D unresolved. Germline-derived CDR1 and CDR2 are LGHNA and YNFKEQ. There are 16 residues in the CDR3. This chain's CDR3 is CASSQVSWSNNEKLFF. The DNA read from the CDR3 is TGCGCCAGCAGCCAAGTTTCGTGGTCTAATAATGAAAAA.

The table lists this clone with many counts. The sequence runs out 3 residues before the end of the CDR3; the remainder is reconstructed from the germline J gene. The V and J genes are TRBV5-4 and TRBJ2-7, with 8 positions matching TRBD2. Germline assignment: CDR1 SGHNT and CDR2 YYREEE (reference sequence). V was clipped by 1 base and J by 4 bases; unmatched bases: 7. The CDR3 totals 15 residues. The chain's CDR3 is CASSLRGAGEYEQYF. The sequenced part of the CDR3 DNA is TGTGCCAGCAGCTTGCGGGGAGCGGGAGAGTACGAG.

This clone appeared a few times. Coverage ceases 3 residues before the CDR3 finishes, and the germline J gene fills in the end. This chain connects TRBV7-9 to TRBJ1-1; the D gene is possibly TRBD1 (6 bases). This CDR3 has 14 amino acids. From germline, CDR1 is SEHNR and CDR2 FQNEAQ (reference sequence). The CDR3 sequence is CASSSTSTGIEAFF. CDR3 bases read: TGTGCCAGCAGCTCCACATCGACAGGTATCGAA.

In its sample, this clone was seen many times. The read ends 3 residues shy of where the CDR3 ends; the end is completed using the germline J gene. This rearrangement joins TRBV4-2 to TRBJ2-3, with a tentative D call TRBD1 (6 bases). Germline V lookup: CDR1 LGHNA, CDR2 YNFKEQ. This CDR3 is 15 amino acids long. V was trimmed by 6 bases and J by 2 bases, leaving 15 bases between them. The sequenced part of the CDR3 DNA is TGTGCCAGCAGTGAAGGGGGAGCCCTCACAGATACG. Translated: CASSEGGALTDT. The full-length CDR3 reads as CASSEGGALTDTQYF.

The table lists this clone with a few counts. The sequenced fragment ends 3 residues before the CDR3 boundary, so the rest is inferred from the germline J gene. The V and J genes are TRBV10-2 and TRBJ1-4, with D perhaps matching TRBD1 (5 bases). This CDR3 is built from 14 residues. CDR1 WSHSY and CDR2 SAAADI come from the germline V gene. V was pared by 3 bases and J by 8 bases, with 13 bases between. CDR3 bases read: TGCGCCAGCAGTGAACAAGGGGTGGAAGAAAAA. Its translation: CASSEQGVEEK. The complete CDR3 reads CASSEQGVEEKLFF.

This clone was counted many times. The CDR3 extends 3 residues past the end of the read, so its final part is completed from the germline J gene. J is TRBJ1-1 and V is TRBV13; TRBD1 aligns across 8 bases. V lost 5 bases, J lost 0 bases, and 8 bases stayed unmatched. Germline assignment: CDR1 PRHDT and CDR2 FYEKMQ (reference sequence). The CDR3 sequence is 16 residues long. The CDR3 sequence is CASSTNSGGVNTEAFF. CDR3 DNA, as far as it was read: TGTGCCAGCAGCACAAACTCAGGGGGCGTGAACACTGAA.

This clone occurred many times. With the read ending 3 residues before the CDR3 end, the germline J gene is used to fill in that end. The chain is built from TRBV5-1 and TRBJ2-7, with D perhaps TRBD2 (6 bases). From germline, CDR1 is SGHRS and CDR2 YFSETQ. The CDR3 loop spans 15 amino acids. The V gene lost 0 bases and the J gene lost 2 bases, with 12 bases spanning the gap. The covered CDR3 bases are TGCGCCAGCAGCTTGGCCCGGGGGACCCCCTACGAG. This encodes CASSLARGTPYE. The whole CDR3 protein is CASSLARGTPYEQYF.

There are many counts of this clone. Read data end 3 residues before the CDR3 end; the end is taken from the germline J gene. This chain joins TRBV27 and TRBJ2-3, with D uncertain. The germline CDR1 and CDR2 sequences are MNHEY and SMNVEV (reference sequence). The CDR3 contains 14 residues. Trimming shortened V by 3 bases and J by 0 bases, and 7 bases separated the two germline ends. The chain's CDR3 is CASSFRSSTDTQYF. CDR3 DNA (partial): TGTGCCAGCAGTTTCCGGTCTAGCACAGATACG.

In its sample, this clone was seen a few times. Read coverage stops 3 residues before the CDR3 terminus; the germline J gene supplies the remainder. The J gene is TRBJ2-7, the V gene TRBV18; 10 nucleotides align to TRBD1. V lost 5 bases and J lost 6; bases outside the gene matches: 4. Germline CDR1 and CDR2: KGHSH and LQKENI. This CDR3 spans 13 amino acids. The sequenced CDR3 bases are TGTGCCAGCTCATCCGGGACAGGGGCCGAG. Translating it yields CASSSGTGAE. The full CDR3 sequence reads CASSSGTGAEQYF. Combining the CDR3 with reference TRBV18 and TRBJ2-7 gives the whole variable domain NAGVMQNPRHLVRRRGQEARLRCSPMKGHSHVYWYRQLPEEGLKFMVYLQKENIIDESGMPKERFSAEFPKEGPSILRIQQVVRGDSAAYFCASSSGTGAEQYFGPGTRLTVT.

This clone occurred many times. Read coverage stops 3 residues before the CDR3 terminus; the germline J gene supplies the remainder. The V gene is TRBV4-2, the J gene TRBJ2-7; 13 nucleotides align to TRBD2. The CDR3 covers 17 residues. With 4 bases clipped from V and 1 base from J, the junction kept 7 bases outside the gene matches. CDR1 and CDR2 (germline): LGHNA, YNFKEQ. The part of the CDR3 DNA that was read is TGTGCCAGCAGCCCCGGGACTAGCGGGATGCCTTCCTACGAG. Amino acids: CASSPGTSGMPSYE. The whole CDR3 sequence reads CASSPGTSGMPSYEQYF.

This clone was seen repeatedly, ten times or more. The CDR3 end falls 3 residues outside the read, so it is completed with the germline J gene. This chain links TRBV20-1 with TRBJ2-5; the match to TRBD2 covers 10 bases. Germline values: CDR1 DFQATT, CDR2 SNEGSKA (reference sequence). With 2 bases clipped from V and 5 bases from J, the junction kept 11 bases outside the gene matches. The CDR3 runs 16 residues. The DNA read from the CDR3 is TGCAGTGCTAGATCAAGCGGGAGGGCGTTCAGGGAGACC. It translates to CSARSSGRAFRET. The complete CDR3 sequence is CSARSSGRAFRETQYF.

This clone has a count of ten or more. Read coverage stops 3 residues before the CDR3 terminus; the germline J gene supplies the remainder. The rearrangement uses TRBV4-2 and TRBJ2-7, with 9 bases identical to TRBD2. Trimming removed 0 bases from V and 5 bases from J; junction bases left unmatched: 5. This CDR3 contains 15 residues. CDR1 and CDR2 (germline): LGHNA, YNFKEQ. CDR3 region: CASSQDGGRADEQYF. Incomplete CDR3 DNA: TGTGCCAGCAGCCAAGATGGCGGGAGGGCCGACGAG.

At least ten counts were recorded for this clone. CDR3 region: CSVTTGTGGYEQYF. The sequenced CDR3 bases are TGCAGCGTCACGACCGGGACAGGCGGCTACGAG. V and J are TRBV29-1 and TRBJ2-7, with 8 positions matching TRBD1. Sequencing ends 3 residues short of the CDR3 end; the germline J gene provides the rest. V lost 6 bases to trimming and J lost 3 bases; unmatched junction nucleotides: 10. The CDR3 covers 14 residues. Germline CDR1 is SQVTM and CDR2 is ANQGSEA.

This clone was seen ten or more times. The read terminates 3 residues before the CDR3 end, so the remaining end is supplied by the germline J gene. V and J are TRBV5-1 and TRBJ2-3; the match to TRBD2 covers 13 bases. The ends lost 7 bases at V and 3 bases at J; junction bases unmatched: 5. The CDR3 is made up of 15 amino acids. The V gene's germline CDR1 is SGHRS and CDR2 YFSETQ. The sequenced CDR3 bases are TGCGCCAGCCTACTAGCGGGAGGGCCAACAGATACG. It codes for CASLLAGGPTDT. The CDR3 reads in full as CASLLAGGPTDTQYF.

This clone was detected many times. The read stops 3 residues short of the end of the CDR3; the missing end is completed from the germline J gene. The chain carries TRBV7-2 and TRBJ2-7; a possible D gene is TRBD2 (7 bases). The ends were cut back, 6 bases at V and 5 bases at J, with 20 bases in the middle. Germline V CDR1 and CDR2: SGHTA, FQGNSA. There are 15 residues in the CDR3. The CDR3 bases that were read are TGTGCCAGCAGAGGGGGGGGCCTCCCGCCTGACGAG. Translation gives CASRGGGLPPDE. The full-length CDR3 reads as CASRGGGLPPDEQYF. Filled out from reference TRBV7-2 and TRBJ2-7, the complete variable domain reads GAGVSQSPSNKVTEKGKDVELRCDPISGHTALYWYRQSLGQGLEFLIYFQGNSAPDKSGLPSDRFSAERTGGSVSTLTIQRTQQEDSAVYLCASRGGGLPPDEQYFGPGTRLTVT.

This clone was seen a handful of times. The read terminates 3 residues before the CDR3 end, so the remaining end is supplied by the germline J gene. V and J are TRBV7-2 and TRBJ1-2; no definite D call. The CDR3 runs to 14 residues. Germline V lookup: CDR1 SGHTA, CDR2 FQGNSA. CDR3 region: CASSLTSTRNDYTF. The DNA read from the CDR3 is TGTGCCAGCAGCTTAACCTCCACTAGGAACGAC. Based on the CDR3 plus reference TRBV7-2 and TRBJ1-2, the full variable domain is GAGVSQSPSNKVTEKGKDVELRCDPISGHTALYWYRQSLGQGLEFLIYFQGNSAPDKSGLPSDRFSAERTGGSVSTLTIQRTQQEDSAVYLCASSLTSTRNDYTFGSGTRLTVV.

This clone has ten or more counts. Read coverage stops 3 residues before the CDR3 terminus; the germline J gene supplies the remainder. This sequence joins TRBV6-1 and TRBJ2-3; 8 bases are a match to TRBD1. The J segment lost 7 bases and the V segment lost 3 bases, leaving 3 bases of the junction unmatched. This CDR3 region has 13 residues. Germline V gene sequence: CDR1 MNHNS, CDR2 SASEGT. Partial CDR3 DNA: TGTGCCAGCAGTGACAGGGGGCGAAATACG. This translates into CASSDRGRNT. The CDR3 in its entirety is CASSDRGRNTQYF.

This clone was seen ten or more times. The read ends 3 residues early relative to the CDR3; the germline J gene fills the gap. This chain links TRBV20-1 with TRBJ1-1; 7 nucleotides match TRBD1. This CDR3 has 12 amino acids. V was pared by 5 bases and J by 7 bases, with 7 bases of the junction left unmatched. CDR1 DFQATT and CDR2 SNEGSKA come from the germline V gene (reference sequence). Partial CDR3 DNA: TGCAGTGCTTTACGAACAGGGGTTGAA. Its translation: CSALRTGVE. The full CDR3 protein is CSALRTGVEAFF.

This clone has a count of ten or more. The read ends 3 residues before the CDR3 terminus; that terminus is restored from the germline J gene. The genes are TRBV28 and TRBJ2-7; 7 bases line up with TRBD1. CDR1 is MDHEN and CDR2 is SYDVKM in the germline V gene. This CDR3 is 15 amino acids long. Trimming at V came to 8 bases and at J to 0 bases, leaving 10 bases not matched to a gene. This chain's CDR3 is CASDTGQQNSYEQYF. CDR3 DNA, as far as it was read: TGTGCCAGCGATACGGGACAGCAGAACTCCTACGAG.